The 3 T cell receptor beta chains in this list originate from one sample, sequenced in a study of T cells in Graves' hyperthyroidism and ophthalmopathy. Template material for amplifying TCR beta CDR3 regions consisted of RNA transcripts. First-round RT-PCR with HTBI primers amplified the TCR CDR3 region. One entry per CDR3 protein, called by TCRdb with MiXCR from the multiplex PCR reads. The table shows more than 650,000 distinct CDR3 sequences, with about 15% occurring only once. The sample consisted of blood. The receptor set was obtained from a woman under 30 with Graves' hyperthyroidism.

This clonotype was detected many times. The chain carries TRBV2 and TRBJ1-1; 9 bases match TRBD1. The CDR3 runs 13 residues. Germline-derived CDR1 and CDR2 are SNHLY and FYNNEI. V shed 6 bases and J 7 bases; nucleotides not matched to a gene: 6. The CDR3 region has the DNA TGTGCCAGCAGGGACAGGGGAGGTGGTGAAGCTTTCTTT. Translation: CASRDRGGGEAFF.

This clonotype was seen at least ten times. This rearrangement joins TRBV2 to TRBJ2-7; D is possibly TRBD1 (7 bases). Germline CDR1 SNHLY, CDR2 FYNNEI. Trimming removed 6 bases from V and 0 bases from J, with 21 bases in between. This CDR3 is 17 amino acids long. CDR3 in DNA: TGTGCCAGCAGAAGGGGGCGCGGAGGGCTAAGCTCCTACGAGCAGTACTTC. Amino acids: CASRRGRGGLSSYEQYF.

The chain is built from TRBV7-9 and TRBJ1-1; TRBD1 matches 8 bases. The V and J ends lost 5 bases and 3 bases, in that order; junction bases with no gene match: 11. Germline values: CDR1 SEHNR, CDR2 FQNEAQ (reference sequence). The CDR3 has 16 residues. The CDR3 is CASSHFSQGGDTEAFF. The DNA of the CDR3 is TGTGCCAGCAGCCATTTCTCACAGGGGGGGGACACTGAAGCTTTCTTT.